One sample yielded the 5 T cell receptor beta chains listed below, sequenced in a study of shared clonotypes between healthy human individuals. Here immunoSEQ multiplex PCR was the method, and the copy in TCRdb shows in-frame clones only, minus some. This sample has over 2 million clones, with approximately 90% found just once. Sequences were obtained from naive CD4+ T cells from PBMCs. Subset in this sample: CD45RA+ positively selected. The origin of the receptors is a young man in good health. Some clones in this sample may be carry-over from other donors' samples.

The rearrangement links TRBV5-1 to TRBJ1-1; D perhaps matches TRBD1 (5 bases). V was trimmed by 4 bases and J by 8 bases, leaving 15 bases between them. The length of the CDR3 is 13 residues. In germline, CDR1 is SGHRS, CDR2 YFSETQ. The CDR3 DNA reads TGCGCCAGCAGCCAAACCAACGGGGGGGAAGCTTTCTTT. Its protein is CASSQTNGGEAFF.

The CDR3 loop reads CASGLVDTQEAFF. CDR3 sequence (DNA): TGTGCTAGTGGTTTGGTTGACACCCAGGAGGCTTTCTTT. The chain joins TRBV12-5 to TRBJ1-1; D is unclear. CDR1 and CDR2 (germline): LGHNT, FRNRAP. This CDR3 has 13 amino acids. V lost 0 bases, J lost 11 bases, and 13 bases lay in between.

The chain carries TRBV11-2 and TRBJ2-2; D might be TRBD2 (6 bases). The CDR3 extends over 17 amino acids. With 4 bases removed from V and 1 base from J, the gap between germline ends came to 16 bases. Germline CDR1 is SGHAT and CDR2 is FQNNGV. The CDR3 here is CASSSIRGVGNTGELFF. DNA for the CDR3: TGTGCCAGCAGCTCCATCCGCGGGGTAGGGAACACCGGGGAGCTGTTTTTT.

The V and J genes are TRBV6-1 and TRBJ1-2, with no clear D. This CDR3 contains 11 residues. Trimming removed 10 bases from V and 6 bases from J, with 12 bases in between. The germline CDR1 and CDR2 sequences are MNHNS and SASEGT. Here the CDR3 reads CATQSRDGYTF. CDR3 nucleotide sequence: TGTGCCACCCAGAGCCGGGATGGCTACACCTTC.

The V gene is TRBV6-5, the J gene TRBJ1-1; 8 bases are shared with TRBD1. V shed 6 bases, J shed 4 bases, and the junction held 7 bases outside the gene matches. CDR1 is MNHEY, CDR2 SVGAGI, per germline. CDR3 length: 14 residues. The CDR3 is CASRLTGVITEAFF. Here the CDR3 DNA reads TGTGCCAGCAGATTGACAGGGGTTATCACTGAAGCTTTCTTT.